These 19 T cell receptor beta chains share one sample of origin, sequenced in a study of T cell responses to AZD1222 COVID-19 vaccine. Assay: immunoSEQ multiplex PCR; the TCRdb copy retains only in-frame clones and omits some. Of about 140,000 clones listed, roughly 92% were seen once; the top ten hold about 4.1%. The sample here was peripheral blood, taken 28 days after the second AZD1222 dose. Receptors were obtained from an adult who received the AZD1222 COVID-19 vaccine.

The V and J genes are TRBV18 and TRBJ2-1, with D tentatively TRBD2 (6 bases). Germline lookup yields CDR1 KGHSH and CDR2 LQKENI. Trimming took 0 bases from V and 7 from J, leaving 16 bases between them. The CDR3 covers 16 residues. CDR3 coding DNA: TGTGCCAGCTCACCACCTTTGTCGACCAGCGGGAATGAGCAGTTCTTC. Its protein product is CASSPPLSTSGNEQFF.

On this clone itself: The same CDR3 can be traced to other DNA sequences in this sample. The V call is TRBV4-3, the J call TRBJ2-2, with a weak D call TRBD1 (6 bases). The V gene's germline CDR1 is LGHNA and CDR2 YSLEER. V shed 0 bases and J shed 4 bases, with 9 bases lying between them. CDR3 length: 15 amino acids. As DNA, the CDR3 is TGCGCCAGCAGCCAAGACAGGGGTGGCACCGGGGAGCTGTTTTTT. It encodes CASSQDRGGTGELFF.

The chain couples TRBV7-9 to TRBJ2-3; TRBD2 aligns across 8 bases. Germline V gene data show CDR1 as SEHNR and CDR2 as FQNEAQ (reference sequence). The CDR3 has 16 amino acids. The V gene end was trimmed by 7 bases and the J gene end by 5 bases; junction bases not matched to a gene: 14. CDR3 in DNA: TGTGCCAGCAAAGGCGACAGGCCGGGGACTAGAGATACGCAGTATTTT. It yields the protein CASKGDRPGTRDTQYF.

This clone appeared a few times. The chain couples TRBV29-1 to TRBJ2-7, with D tentatively TRBD1 (6 bases). The CDR3 contains 13 residues. Trimming pared 4 bases from V and 1 base from J, leaving 11 bases between. Germline-derived CDR1 and CDR2 are SQVTM and ANQGSEA. CDR3 nucleotide sequence: TGCAGCGTTGCGGACAGTAGTTCCTACGAGCAGTACTTC. Amino acid sequence: CSVADSSSYEQYF.

The rearrangement links TRBV6-6 to TRBJ2-2; 8 bases line up with TRBD2. Germline V gene sequence: CDR1 MNHNY, CDR2 SVGAGI (reference sequence). There are 20 residues in the CDR3. The V gene end was trimmed by 5 bases and the J gene end by 4 bases; junction bases not matched to a gene: 21. This CDR3 is CASSQEQGWRLAGSTGELFF. CDR3 bases: TGTGCCAGCAGTCAGGAACAGGGCTGGCGGCTAGCGGGTAGCACCGGGGAGCTGTTTTTT.

CDR3 region: CASSVQPGSSYNEQFF. CDR3 DNA sequence: TGTGCCAGCAGCGTACAACCCGGGAGCTCCTACAATGAGCAGTTCTTC. The rearrangement links TRBV9 to TRBJ2-1, with a possible D match to TRBD2 (6 bases). V was shortened by 1 base and J by 0 bases, with 11 bases between the two germline ends. Germline-derived CDR1 and CDR2 are SGDLS and YYNGEE. The length of the CDR3 is 16 residues.

This chain uses TRBV5-1 with TRBJ2-7, with 11 bases aligning to TRBD2. The V gene's germline CDR1 is SGHRS and CDR2 YFSETQ. V was clipped by 4 bases and J by 2 bases; unmatched bases: 8. The CDR3 runs to 16 residues. The CDR3 sequence: CASSGKTSGATYEQYF. The CDR3 coding sequence is TGCGCCAGCAGCGGAAAGACTAGCGGGGCAACCTACGAGCAGTACTTC.

Written as DNA, the CDR3 is TGTGCCAGCAGTTACTCAGGGGACGCTAATGAAAAACTGTTTTTT. It yields the protein CASSYSGDANEKLFF. The genes are TRBV6-6 and TRBJ1-4; tentatively, D is TRBD1 (5 bases). Between the trimmed V and J ends, which lost 0 bases and 3 bases, there was a span of 8 bases. Germline CDR1 reads MNHNY; CDR2 reads SVGAGI (reference sequence). This CDR3 contains 15 residues.

The chain's CDR3 is CASSRGFYEQFF. Written as DNA, the CDR3 is TGTGCCAGCAGTCGGGGATTTTACGAGCAGTTCTTC. This rearrangement joins TRBV12-3 or TRBV12-4 to TRBJ2-1, with a possible D match to TRBD2 (5 bases). The CDR3 is made up of 12 amino acids. Trimming took off 5 bases at V and 10 bases at J, with 12 bases between the two ends.

This rearrangement joins TRBV5-6 to TRBJ1-2; 8 positions agree with TRBD1. This CDR3 comprises 15 residues. Trimming took 0 bases from V and 8 from J; bases not matched to a gene: 9. Germline CDR1 is SGHDT and CDR2 is YYEEEE. CDR3 loop: CASSLVGQGTGGYTF. CDR3 sequence (DNA): TGTGCCAGCAGCTTGGTTGGACAGGGAACGGGCGGCTACACCTTC.

V usage is TRBV7-3 and J usage is TRBJ2-1, with TRBD2 as a possible D gene (5 bases). V lost 0 bases and J 5 bases, leaving 11 bases between the germline ends. Per germline, CDR1 SGHTA and CDR2 FQGTGA. The CDR3 loop spans 15 amino acids. DNA of the CDR3: TGTGCCAGCAGCTTAACGGGAGCACTGAACAATGAGCAGTTCTTC. This sequence encodes CASSLTGALNNEQFF.

V gene TRBV6-2 or TRBV6-3 combines with J gene TRBJ1-2, with D unclear. Germline CDR1 is MNHEY and CDR2 is SVGEGT. Between the trimmed V and J ends, which lost 4 bases and 7 bases, there was a span of 7 bases. The CDR3 has 11 residues. This chain's CDR3 is CASSSIFGYTF. As DNA, the CDR3 is TGTGCCAGCAGTTCGATCTTTGGCTACACCTTC.

The chain combines TRBV4-1 with TRBJ2-5, with D possibly called TRBD1 or TRBD2 (5 bases each). Germline CDR1 MGHRA, CDR2 YSYEKL. CDR3 length: 13 amino acids. V was cut by 6 bases and J by 5 bases, with 13 bases left in between. In nucleotides, the CDR3 is TGCGCCAGCAGTCGGGGCCTGAGGGAGACCCAGTACTTC. This translates into CASSRGLRETQYF.

The chain couples TRBV7-2 to TRBJ1-6, with D possibly TRBD1 on 5 matching bases. V was pared by 1 base and J by 9 bases, with 10 bases between. The CDR3 covers 14 residues. Germline V gene sequence: CDR1 SGHTA, CDR2 FQGNSA. In DNA, the CDR3 is TGTGCCAGCAGCTTAGAGCCGGGGGGTTCACCCCTCCACTTT. Amino acid sequence: CASSLEPGGSPLHF.

This clone was seen a single time. This rearrangement joins TRBV19 to TRBJ1-5; the match to TRBD1 covers 8 bases. CDR1 LNHDA and CDR2 SQIVND come from the germline V gene (reference sequence). The CDR3 is 16 residues long. V trimming: 8 bases; J trimming: 6 bases; junction bases outside the gene matches: 15. Here the CDR3 reads CASQDRARFWVQPQHF. CDR3 nucleotide sequence: TGTGCCAGTCAGGACAGGGCTAGGTTCTGGGTTCAGCCCCAGCATTTT.

This rearrangement joins TRBV9 to TRBJ2-2; 7 bases are shared with TRBD2. Trimming removed 4 bases from V and 8 bases from J; junction bases left unmatched: 11. Looked up from germline, CDR1 is SGDLS and CDR2 is YYNGEE. This CDR3 is 15 amino acids long. CDR3 sequence: CASSSGGEGTGELFF. The CDR3 DNA reads TGTGCCAGCAGCTCAGGAGGGGAGGGTACGGGGGAGCTGTTTTTT.

The chain uses TRBV27 and TRBJ1-5; possible D gene TRBD1, 6 bases. The V end lost 4 bases, the J end lost 7 bases, and 11 bases lay between the germline ends. CDR3 length: 13 residues. Germline CDR1 and CDR2: MNHEY and SMNVEV (reference sequence). The CDR3 sequence: CASSWGLEQPQHF. The CDR3 DNA follows: TGTGCCAGCAGTTGGGGGCTGGAACAGCCCCAGCATTTT.

The V gene is TRBV19, the J gene TRBJ2-3; 7 bases are shared with TRBD1. V shed 8 bases and J 0 bases; nucleotides not matched to a gene: 5. There are 14 residues in the CDR3. The germline V gene has CDR1 LNHDA and CDR2 SQIVND (reference sequence). The CDR3 is CASADRVSTDTQYF. The CDR3 region has the DNA TGTGCCAGTGCCGACAGGGTTAGCACAGATACGCAGTATTTT.

The chain employs TRBV4-2 and TRBJ1-5; 10 bases fit TRBD1. J gave up 5 bases and V 0 bases, and 1 base lay outside the gene matches. The CDR3 loop spans 15 amino acids. Germline CDR1 and CDR2: LGHNA and YNFKEQ. This CDR3 reads CASSQEGQGDQPQHF. The CDR3 DNA is TGTGCCAGCAGCCAAGAAGGACAGGGGGATCAGCCCCAGCATTTT.